This T cell receptor beta chain was documented in a study of shared clonotypes between healthy human individuals. This clone has just one count. Germline lookup yields CDR1 SEHNR and CDR2 FQNEAQ (reference sequence). The V and J ends lost 0 bases and 2 bases respectively, with 13 bases between them. The CDR3 loop spans 17 amino acids. Measured with immunoSEQ multiplex PCR; TCRdb has only the in-frame clones, and not every one. In the table there are roughly 650,000 clones, 97% of which are singletons. Sequencing was done on a sample of naive CD4+ T cells sorted from blood. The subset: CD45RA+ positively selected. The chain is built from TRBV7-9 and TRBJ1-4, with D possibly matching TRBD1 (5 bases). The receptor was derived from a woman aged 25 to 39 in good health. In nucleotides, the CDR3 is TGTGCCAGCAGCTTAGCGTGGCAGGGAGGTACTAATGAAAAACTGTTTTTT. Protein sequence: CASSLAWQGGTNEKLFF. Based on the CDR3 plus reference TRBV7-9 and TRBJ1-4, the full variable domain is DTGVSQNPRHKITKRGQNVTFRCDPISEHNRLYWYRQTLGQGPEFLTYFQNEAQLEKSRLLSDRFSAERPKGSFSTLEIQRTEQGDSAMYLCASSLAWQGGTNEKLFFGSGTQLSVL.